This is a list of T cell receptor beta chains from one sample in a study of T-cell reconstitution after alpha-beta-depleted transplantation in children. From the PCR reads, TCRdb called clonotypes with MiXCR, one entry per CDR3 protein. The sample has roughly 790,000 distinct CDR3 sequences, about 15% seen once; the top ten hold roughly 5%. The sequenced sample was PBMCs, mostly from graft donor cells, obtained 360 days after TCRalphabeta/CD19-depleted stem cell transplant. These receptors all stem from a male patient between 10 and 17 years old who had a stem cell transplant for acute lymphoblastic leukemia, so the T cells may come from the graft donor. Each CDR3 is given with its conserved first and last residue. The D gene is left open where the match is weak. Clone size is shown for a subset of rows, as once, few, many or a class of expanded clone.

v_call	d_call	clone_size	j_call	cdr3_nt	cdr3_aa
TRBV12-3/TRBV12-4	TRBD2	NA	TRBJ2-2	TGTGCCAGCAGTTCCGCTGCGGGAGGGCGGGGCGGGGAGCTGTTTTTT	CASSSAAGGRGGELFF
TRBV5-6	TRBD2	few	TRBJ2-3	TGTGCCAGCAGCTTGGCCTTGATTAGCGGGGTAACAGATACGCAGTATTTT	CASSLALISGVTDTQYF
TRBV4-1	NA	many	TRBJ1-4	TGCGCCAGCAGCCAAGCTGACGTATCGACAGGTCAACTGTTTTTT	CASSQADVSTGQLFF
TRBV5-1	TRBD2	NA	TRBJ2-7	TGCGCCAGCAGCTTGGAGGCGGGAGGGCTCTACGAGCAGTACTTC	CASSLEAGGLYEQYF
TRBV7-9	TRBD1	NA	TRBJ2-3	TGTGCCAGCAGCTTCACGGTAGGGGGCGAGGATACGCAGTATTTT	CASSFTVGGEDTQYF
TRBV12-3/TRBV12-4	TRBD2	few	TRBJ2-2	TGTGCCAGCAGTCCCCCACTAGCGGGAAAGGTCCGCGACACCGGGGAGCTGTTTTTT	CASSPPLAGKVRDTGELFF
TRBV18	NA	NA	TRBJ1-1	TGTGCCAGCACCCCAGACGGAGAGAACACTGAAGCTTTCTTT	CASTPDGENTEAFF
TRBV20-1	TRBD2	NA	TRBJ2-5	TGCAGTGCTAGACTAGCGGGAGGACCCCTTTCCCCCACCGAAGAGACCCAGTACTTC	CSARLAGGPLSPTEETQYF
TRBV5-4	TRBD1	NA	TRBJ1-2	TGTGCCAGCAGCTTGGACAGGGGGCACGGTGGCTACACCTTC	CASSLDRGHGGYTF
TRBV11-2	TRBD2	NA	TRBJ2-5	TGTGCCAGCAGCATCCTTGGGACTAGCGTGTTTCAAGAGACCCAGTACTTC	CASSILGTSVFQETQYF